This T cell receptor (beta chain) was obtained from a study of T-cell memory formation after mild COVID-19. Study observations and caveats: Proof of SARS-CoV-2 specificity was absent for the second-wave clones that crested on day 37. Some SARS-CoV-2-responding clones were already detected in memory before infection. Clones contracting day 15 to 85 were balanced CD4/CD8; later expanders leaned CD4+.

Sample barcodes and UMIs were carried by the TCR alpha and TCR beta cDNA libraries that 5'RACE generated with constant-segment primers. Each CDR3 protein gets one entry after TCRdb re-called the 5' RACE reads with MiXCR. The sample has roughly 380,000 distinct CDR3 sequences; 25% to 30% are singletons. V was shortened by 5 bases and J by 6 bases, with 14 bases between the two germline ends. Germline V gene lookup returns CDR1 SGHVS and CDR2 FNYEAQ. The CDR3 loop spans 13 amino acids. A word on this clonotype: The antigen is undetermined.

The TCR sequence derives from an adult woman who had mild COVID-19 (a few samples of this study predate the infection). Cell type and time point are not known. V is TRBV7-6 and J is TRBJ2-7; D might be TRBD2 (6 bases). The sample taken for sequencing was PBMCs or a T cell subset sorted from them (not recorded which). The CDR3 bases are TGTGCCAGCAGCCCTGGGAGGAGCGCCGAGCAGTACTTC. Protein product: CASSPGRSAEQYF.